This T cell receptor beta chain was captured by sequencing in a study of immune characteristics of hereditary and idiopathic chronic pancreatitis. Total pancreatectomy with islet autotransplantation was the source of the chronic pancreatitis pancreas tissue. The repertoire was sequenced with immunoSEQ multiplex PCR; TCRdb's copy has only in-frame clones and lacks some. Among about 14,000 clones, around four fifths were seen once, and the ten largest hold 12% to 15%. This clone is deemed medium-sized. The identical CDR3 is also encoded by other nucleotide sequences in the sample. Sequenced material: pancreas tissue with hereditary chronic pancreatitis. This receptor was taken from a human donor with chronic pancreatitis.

CDR3 sequence: CASSERQVYGYTF. The CDR3, as DNA: TGTGCCAGCAGTGAACGGCAGGTCTATGGCTACACCTTC. The chain joins TRBV2 to TRBJ1-2, with D uncertain. The germline V gene has CDR1 SNHLY and CDR2 FYNNEI. The CDR3 contains 13 residues. Trimming took 2 bases from V and 4 from J, leaving 8 bases between them.